This T cell receptor (beta chain) emerged from a study of cytomegalovirus exposure and HLA in healthy donors. Overall study context: An analysis done earlier identified roughly 120 million unique TCR beta sequences from 150 million to 200 million T cells.

Germline CDR1 and CDR2: MGHDK and SYGVNS. V lost 3 bases and J lost 4, with 10 bases in between. The CDR3 runs to 14 residues. It was with 60 Vbeta and 13 Jbeta primers that the PCR ran. This table comes from immunoSEQ multiplex PCR, and its TCRdb copy is limited to in-frame clones, with some not included. This table holds about 230,000 clones, around 89% found once. This clone was seen only a few times. The chain recombines TRBV25-1 with TRBJ1-3; D might be TRBD1 (5 bases). Sequencing input: PBMCs. The TCR originated in a woman aged 18 to 35 in good health and CMV-seronegative. The CDR3 DNA is TGTGCCAGCAGTGAGGCAGGGAAAGGAAACACCATATATTTT. It codes for CASSEAGKGNTIYF.